This is a list of T cell receptor beta chains from one sample in a study of cytomegalovirus exposure and HLA in healthy donors. Produced via immunoSEQ multiplex PCR; TCRdb's table is partial and in-frame only. The sample includes 150,000 to 200,000 clones, around nine tenths of them seen just once. Sequencing input: PBMCs. Receptors were obtained from a woman under 30 in good health and CMV-seronegative. CDR3s include the opening cysteine and the closing phenylalanine or tryptophan. A D gene is named only where the DNA matches it firmly. Size tells how often a clone was seen (once, few, many) or the class of an expanded clone, and some rows leave it out.

>-|TRBV27|14|TRBJ1-1|-
TGTGCCAGCAGTTTGGGCGGGGGTATCACTGAAGCTTTCTTT
CASSLGGGITEAFF
>-|TRBV10-1|14|TRBJ2-2|TRBD1
TGCGCCAGCAGCCAGGCAGGGGGCACCGGGGAGCTGTTTTTT
CASSQAGGTGELFF
>-|TRBV5-8|14|TRBJ1-2|TRBD1
TGTGCCAGCAGCTTGTGGACAGGGGGCGGCGGCTACACCTTC
CASSLWTGGGGYTF
>-|TRBV28|15|TRBJ2-1|TRBD2
TGTGCCAGCAGCCGCGGACTAGTACTCCACCAAGAGCAGTTCTTC
CASSRGLVLHQEQFF
>-|TRBV15|13|TRBJ2-5|-
TGTGCCACCAGCAGGGAGGGCGTGGAGACCCAGTACTTC
CATSREGVETQYF
>-|TRBV7-2|16|TRBJ1-3|TRBD1
TGTGCCAGCAGCTTAGGCGGCAGGGGGGTCGGAAACACCATATATTTT
CASSLGGRGVGNTIYF
>-|TRBV2|15|TRBJ2-2|-
TGTGCCAGCACTTGGGGCAGGACGAACACCGGGGAGCTGTTTTTT
CASTWGRTNTGELFF
>-|TRBV10-3|15|TRBJ1-1|-
TGTGCCATCAGTGACCACGGGGAATCGGGGACTGAAGCTTTCTTT
CAISDHGESGTEAFF
>-|TRBV6-6|12|TRBJ2-1|-
TGTGCCAGCAGTTACGACGACCCCCAGGTGTTCTTC
CASSYDDPQVFF
>-|TRBV13|14|TRBJ2-1|-
TGTGCCAGCAGCTTCCGGGGGAAGTACAATGAGCAGTTCTTC
CASSFRGKYNEQFF
>-|TRBV4-1|16|TRBJ1-2|-
TGTGCCAGCAGCCAAGAGCGGGGGATGATTAACTATGGCTACACCTTC
CASSQERGMINYGYTF
>few|TRBV2|14|TRBJ1-4|-
TGTGCCAGCAGCAGACTTACCTCTGGTGAAAAACTGTTTTTT
CASSRLTSGEKLFF
>-|TRBV5-1|16|TRBJ2-5|-
TGCGCCAGCAGCCTAATGCCGGACAGTCAACAAGAGACCCAGTACTTC
CASSLMPDSQQETQYF
>-|TRBV4-1|15|TRBJ1-4|-
TGCGCCAGCAGCCAAGTTTCAGGGGCTAATGAAAAACTGTTTTTT
CASSQVSGANEKLFF
>-|TRBV6-4|13|TRBJ2-2|-
TGTGCCAGCAGGACATCGAACACCGGGGAGCTGTTTTTT
CASRTSNTGELFF
>few|TRBV7-9|14|TRBJ2-7|TRBD2
TGTGCCAGCAGCTTAATAGCGGGAGTAGGCGAGCAGTACTTC
CASSLIAGVGEQYF
>-|TRBV5-1|15|TRBJ1-6|TRBD1
TGCGCCAGCAGCTCCCGAACAGGGGTGGAATCACCCCTCCACTTT
CASSSRTGVESPLHF
>-|TRBV4-1|18|TRBJ2-5|TRBD2
TGCGCCAGCAGCCAAGATAACCATCCACTAGCGGCTAGGGAGACCCAGTACTTC
CASSQDNHPLAARETQYF
>-|TRBV2|12|TRBJ2-7|TRBD1
TGTGCCAGCAGCGGGGACAGCTACGAGCAGTACTTC
CASSGDSYEQYF
>-|TRBV30|12|TRBJ2-1|TRBD2
TGTGCCTTTAGCGGGAGTTACAATGAGCAGTTCTTC
CAFSGSYNEQFF
>-|TRBV7-2|15|TRBJ2-1|TRBD2
TGTGCCAGCAGCCGAAGCGGGGGGGGTTACAATGAGCAGTTCTTC
CASSRSGGGYNEQFF
>-|TRBV11-3|16|TRBJ2-7|-
TGTGCCAGCAGCCTAGAGGTTCAGGGTACGAGGAACGAGCAGTACTTC
CASSLEVQGTRNEQYF
>-|TRBV5-1|15|TRBJ2-4|TRBD1
TGCGCCAGCAGCTTGGCAGGGGGCGCCAAAAACATTCAGTACTTC
CASSLAGGAKNIQYF
>-|TRBV6-1|14|TRBJ2-7|TRBD1
TGTGCCAGCAGTAGGGACAGGGACTTGTACGAGCAGTACTTC
CASSRDRDLYEQYF
>-|TRBV7-9|13|TRBJ2-7|-
TGTGCCAGCAGCTTATTGGGCGATTACGAGCAGTACTTC
CASSLLGDYEQYF
>-|TRBV7-2|15|TRBJ2-1|-
TGTGCCAGCAGCTTAGCCGGTGTTGCCTACAATGAGCAGTTCTTC
CASSLAGVAYNEQFF
>-|TRBV2|17|TRBJ1-1|-
TGTGCCAGCAGGGAGCAGGGAGGGCGTTTGGGGAACACTGAAGCTTTCTTT
CASREQGGRLGNTEAFF
>-|TRBV7-2|13|TRBJ2-5|-
TGTGCCAGCAGCTTAATACACCCAGAGACCCAGTACTTC
CASSLIHPETQYF
>-|TRBV18|13|TRBJ1-1|-
TGTGCCAGCACCAAACAGGGGAACACTGAAGCTTTCTTT
CASTKQGNTEAFF
>-|TRBV9|13|TRBJ2-3|-
TGTGCCAGCAGCGTAACCAGTTCAGATACGCAGTATTTT
CASSVTSSDTQYF
>-|TRBV5-4|15|TRBJ1-2|-
TGTGCCAGCAGCCCCGTGGAGGCCGGCGACTATGGCTACACCTTC
CASSPVEAGDYGYTF
>few|TRBV7-9|13|TRBJ1-4|-
TGTGCCAGCAGCCCCTTACAAGATGAAAAACTGTTTTTT
CASSPLQDEKLFF
>-|TRBV30|14|TRBJ1-2|TRBD1
TGTGCCTGGAGTGGTACAGGGGGGAACTATGGCTACACCTTC
CAWSGTGGNYGYTF
>-|TRBV19|13|TRBJ1-1|-
TGTGCCACCCGAGGGGAGGGGGGCCTTGAAGCTTTCTTT
CATRGEGGLEAFF
>few|TRBV7-2|15|TRBJ2-2|-
TGTGCCAGCAGTTTAGGTCCCGCGAACACCGGGGAGCTGTTTTTT
CASSLGPANTGELFF
>-|TRBV2|15|TRBJ1-5|TRBD1
TGTGCCAGCAGTGACCGGACAGGACTAAATCAGCCCCAGCATTTT
CASSDRTGLNQPQHF
>-|TRBV30|14|TRBJ2-3|TRBD2
TGTGCCTGGAGACAAGCGGGAGTAGCGGATACGCAGTATTTT
CAWRQAGVADTQYF
>-|TRBV2|13|TRBJ1-2|-
TGTGCCAGCAGTGACATGGTTCGGGGTGGCTACACCTTC
CASSDMVRGGYTF